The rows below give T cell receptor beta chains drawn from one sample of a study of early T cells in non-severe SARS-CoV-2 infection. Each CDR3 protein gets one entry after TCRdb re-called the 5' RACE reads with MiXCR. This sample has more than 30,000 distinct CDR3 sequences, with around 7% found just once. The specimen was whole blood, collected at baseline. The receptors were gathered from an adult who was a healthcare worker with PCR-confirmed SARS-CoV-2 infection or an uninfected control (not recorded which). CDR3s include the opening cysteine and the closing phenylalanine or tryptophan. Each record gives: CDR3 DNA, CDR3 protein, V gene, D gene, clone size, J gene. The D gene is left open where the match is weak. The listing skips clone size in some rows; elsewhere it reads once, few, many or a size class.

cdr3_nt: TGTGCCATCAGTCCCGGGACGCGGGGCAATGAGCAGTTCTTC
cdr3_aa: CAISPGTRGNEQFF
v_call: TRBV10-3
d_call: .
clone_size: many
j_call: TRBJ2-1

cdr3_nt: TGCGCCAGCAGACCGGAGGGCTTCCCCAATGAGCAGTTCTTC
cdr3_aa: CASRPEGFPNEQFF
v_call: TRBV4-1
d_call: .
clone_size: many
j_call: TRBJ2-1

cdr3_nt: TGTGCCACCAGTGACAGGGTTACAGATACGCAGTATTTT
cdr3_aa: CATSDRVTDTQYF
v_call: TRBV3-1
d_call: TRBD1
clone_size: many
j_call: TRBJ2-3

cdr3_nt: TGTGCCAGCAGCGAGCACACAGATACGCAGTATTTT
cdr3_aa: CASSEHTDTQYF
v_call: TRBV9
d_call: .
clone_size: few
j_call: TRBJ2-3

cdr3_nt: TGCGCCAGCAGCCAAGATCGTGGGACCTACGAGCAGTACTTC
cdr3_aa: CASSQDRGTYEQYF
v_call: TRBV4-3
d_call: .
clone_size: many
j_call: TRBJ2-7

cdr3_nt: TGTGCCAGCAGCCAAGTATCAGGGGCTTCATACGAGCAGTACTTC
cdr3_aa: CASSQVSGASYEQYF
v_call: TRBV3-1
d_call: .
clone_size: few
j_call: TRBJ2-7

cdr3_nt: TGCACCAGCAGCCAAGTCGGGCGGGAGGGTTACGAGCAGTACTTC
cdr3_aa: CTSSQVGREGYEQYF
v_call: TRBV1
d_call: .
clone_size: .
j_call: TRBJ2-7

cdr3_nt: TGCGCCAGCAGCCAAGCTAGGACAGCCGATAACTATGGCTACACCTTC
cdr3_aa: CASSQARTADNYGYTF
v_call: TRBV4-3
d_call: .
clone_size: .
j_call: TRBJ1-2

cdr3_nt: TGTGCCAGCAACCCTGGGGGACGGGACAATTCACCCCTCCACTTT
cdr3_aa: CASNPGGRDNSPLHF
v_call: TRBV9
d_call: .
clone_size: .
j_call: TRBJ1-6

cdr3_nt: TGTGCCAGCAGCCGTAGGCAGGGAGGCCTTCCGGCCGGGGAGCTGTTTTTT
cdr3_aa: CASSRRQGGLPAGELFF
v_call: TRBV7-9
d_call: .
clone_size: .
j_call: TRBJ2-2

cdr3_nt: TGTGCCAGCGGGACAGAGGGGCTCTTC
cdr3_aa: CASGTEGLF
v_call: TRBV12-3/TRBV12-4
d_call: TRBD1
clone_size: many
j_call: TRBJ2-1

cdr3_nt: TGTGCCAGTAGGGACAGGTGGTACAATGAGCAGTTCTTC
cdr3_aa: CASRDRWYNEQFF
v_call: TRBV19
d_call: TRBD1
clone_size: many
j_call: TRBJ2-1

cdr3_nt: TGCGCCAGCAGCTTGCCACCTGCTAGTGAGCAGTTCTTC
cdr3_aa: CASSLPPASEQFF
v_call: TRBV5-1
d_call: .
clone_size: .
j_call: TRBJ2-1

cdr3_nt: TGTGCCAGCAGCTTAGCCGAAGGCGGGAGAATCCAAGAGACCCAGTACTTC
cdr3_aa: CASSLAEGGRIQETQYF
v_call: TRBV11-2
d_call: TRBD2
clone_size: few
j_call: TRBJ2-5

cdr3_nt: TGTGCCAGCAGCTCGACTAGCTTCCAAGAGACCCAGTACTTC
cdr3_aa: CASSSTSFQETQYF
v_call: TRBV7-6
d_call: TRBD2
clone_size: many
j_call: TRBJ2-5

cdr3_nt: TGTGCCACCAGTGCTCCGAGGGACAGCAATTACAATGAGCAGTTCTTC
cdr3_aa: CATSAPRDSNYNEQFF
v_call: TRBV24-1
d_call: TRBD1
clone_size: many
j_call: TRBJ2-1

cdr3_nt: TGTGCCAGCAGCTTAAGGACAGGTGGGGAGACCCAGTACTTC
cdr3_aa: CASSLRTGGETQYF
v_call: TRBV7-9
d_call: TRBD1
clone_size: few
j_call: TRBJ2-5

cdr3_nt: TGTGCCAGCAGCTCCGGCTACAGCACCCAAGAGACCCAGTACTTC
cdr3_aa: CASSSGYSTQETQYF
v_call: TRBV5-4
d_call: .
clone_size: few
j_call: TRBJ2-5

cdr3_nt: TGTGCCAGCAGTGAACAGGGTGGAGGAGGCAGGGGTCGCAATCAGCCCCAGCATTTT
cdr3_aa: CASSEQGGGGRGRNQPQHF
v_call: TRBV6-1
d_call: .
clone_size: many
j_call: TRBJ1-5

cdr3_nt: TGTGCCAGCAGTTTGGTTGAGGGCAATCAGCCCCAGCATTTT
cdr3_aa: CASSLVEGNQPQHF
v_call: TRBV12-3/TRBV12-4
d_call: .
clone_size: many
j_call: TRBJ1-5

cdr3_nt: TGTGCCAGTAGTATTCTAATACCCATCTCACCCCTCCACTTT
cdr3_aa: CASSILIPISPLHF
v_call: TRBV19
d_call: .
clone_size: few
j_call: TRBJ1-6

cdr3_nt: TGCGCCAGCAGCTTGGGACAGGGGCGGACCACTGAAGCTTTCTTT
cdr3_aa: CASSLGQGRTTEAFF
v_call: TRBV4-3
d_call: TRBD1
clone_size: .
j_call: TRBJ1-1

cdr3_nt: TGTGCCAGCAGCTTGGTTATCCACCCAACCTACGAGCAGTACTTC
cdr3_aa: CASSLVIHPTYEQYF
v_call: TRBV7-2
d_call: .
clone_size: many
j_call: TRBJ2-7

cdr3_nt: TGCGCCAGCAGCTGGGACGGAGGGACAGATGGCTACACCTTC
cdr3_aa: CASSWDGGTDGYTF
v_call: TRBV5-1
d_call: TRBD1
clone_size: few
j_call: TRBJ1-2

cdr3_nt: TGTGCCAGCAGCCAGAGAGGACTAGCGGGAGACAATGAGCAGTTCTTC
cdr3_aa: CASSQRGLAGDNEQFF
v_call: TRBV4-2
d_call: TRBD2
clone_size: few
j_call: TRBJ2-1

cdr3_nt: TGTGCCAGCAGCCAAATGGCTAACACAAAGAACACTGAAGCTTTCTTT
cdr3_aa: CASSQMANTKNTEAFF
v_call: TRBV3-1
d_call: .
clone_size: many
j_call: TRBJ1-1

cdr3_nt: TGTGCCAGCAGCTTCGGTCTAAAGCCGACAAATGAAAAACTGTTTTTT
cdr3_aa: CASSFGLKPTNEKLFF
v_call: TRBV7-6
d_call: .
clone_size: .
j_call: TRBJ1-4

cdr3_nt: TGCGCCAGCAGCCAAGAGGGGACGTCTCCACCCCTCCACTTT
cdr3_aa: CASSQEGTSPPLHF
v_call: TRBV4-3
d_call: .
clone_size: few
j_call: TRBJ1-6

cdr3_nt: TGCGCCAGCAGCTTCGCGGGACAGCCTAGCACAGATACGCAGTATTTT
cdr3_aa: CASSFAGQPSTDTQYF
v_call: TRBV5-1
d_call: .
clone_size: many
j_call: TRBJ2-3

cdr3_nt: TGTGCCAGCAGTTTCCGAGCCGCGGATACGCAGTATTTT
cdr3_aa: CASSFRAADTQYF
v_call: TRBV28
d_call: .
clone_size: few
j_call: TRBJ2-3

cdr3_nt: TGCAGGGCCCCACGGAAAAAAGACACTGAAGCTTTCTTT
cdr3_aa: CRAPRKKDTEAFF
v_call: TRBV20-1
d_call: .
clone_size: .
j_call: TRBJ1-1

cdr3_nt: TGCGCCAGCAGCGAAGGGCAGGGTTGGGGTGAGCAGTTCTTC
cdr3_aa: CASSEGQGWGEQFF
v_call: TRBV4-3
d_call: .
clone_size: many
j_call: TRBJ2-1

cdr3_nt: TGTGCCAGCAGCTTAAGCAGCGGGAGACTTCAGTACTTC
cdr3_aa: CASSLSSGRLQYF
v_call: TRBV7-2
d_call: TRBD2
clone_size: many
j_call: TRBJ2-4

cdr3_nt: TGTGCCAGCGAGGGGGGAAATGAGCAGTTCTTC
cdr3_aa: CASEGGNEQFF
v_call: TRBV4-2
d_call: .
clone_size: few
j_call: TRBJ2-1

cdr3_nt: TGTGCCACCAGTGGTTACAGGGATACAGATACGCAGTATTTT
cdr3_aa: CATSGYRDTDTQYF
v_call: TRBV24-1
d_call: .
clone_size: many
j_call: TRBJ2-3

cdr3_nt: TGCAGTGCTAGAGTTACCGGTAGGTTGGAGCAGTTCTTC
cdr3_aa: CSARVTGRLEQFF
v_call: TRBV20-1
d_call: .
clone_size: .
j_call: TRBJ2-1

cdr3_nt: TGCAGTGCTAGAGACTCGGGGGCTGGCACAGATACGCAGTATTTT
cdr3_aa: CSARDSGAGTDTQYF
v_call: TRBV20-1
d_call: .
clone_size: .
j_call: TRBJ2-3

cdr3_nt: TGTGCCAGCAGCGTATCGGGAGCCTCCTCTGGGGCCAACGTCCTGACTTTC
cdr3_aa: CASSVSGASSGANVLTF
v_call: TRBV7-2
d_call: .
clone_size: .
j_call: TRBJ2-6

cdr3_nt: TGCGCCAGCAGCCCGGCCTCCGGGACAGGGAAAGAGCAGTACTTC
cdr3_aa: CASSPASGTGKEQYF
v_call: TRBV5-1
d_call: TRBD1
clone_size: once
j_call: TRBJ2-7

cdr3_nt: TGCAGCGCCCACGGCGGCTCCGGCTACGAGCAGTACTTC
cdr3_aa: CSAHGGSGYEQYF
v_call: TRBV29-1
d_call: .
clone_size: many
j_call: TRBJ2-7

cdr3_nt: TGTGCCAGCAGTTCAGGGTGGACTAATGAAAAACTGTTTTTT
cdr3_aa: CASSSGWTNEKLFF
v_call: TRBV12-3/TRBV12-4
d_call: .
clone_size: many
j_call: TRBJ1-4

cdr3_nt: TGCAGTGCTCACACGACAGGGCTTGGTGAAAAACTGTTTTTT
cdr3_aa: CSAHTTGLGEKLFF
v_call: TRBV20-1
d_call: TRBD1
clone_size: many
j_call: TRBJ1-4

cdr3_nt: TGTGCCAGTAGTATGGAAGGCGGGACAAACCGAGGAAAGGAGCAGTTCTTC
cdr3_aa: CASSMEGGTNRGKEQFF
v_call: TRBV19
d_call: .
clone_size: many
j_call: TRBJ2-1

cdr3_nt: TGCGCCAGCAGCCAAGGTTGGGGCAAAGAGACCCAGTACTTC
cdr3_aa: CASSQGWGKETQYF
v_call: TRBV4-1
d_call: .
clone_size: many
j_call: TRBJ2-5